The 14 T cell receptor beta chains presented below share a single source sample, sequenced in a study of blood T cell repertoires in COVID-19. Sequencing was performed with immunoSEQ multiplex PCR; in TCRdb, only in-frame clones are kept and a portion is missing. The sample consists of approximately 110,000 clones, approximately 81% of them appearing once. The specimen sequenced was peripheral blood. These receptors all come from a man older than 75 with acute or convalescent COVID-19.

The CDR3 loop is CASSLVVPGVYNEQFF. CDR3 bases: TGCGCCAGCAGCTTGGTAGTACCAGGGGTCTACAATGAGCAGTTCTTC. V and J are TRBV5-1 and TRBJ2-1; the D gene is possibly TRBD1 (6 bases). The CDR3 consists of 16 residues. CDR1 SGHRS and CDR2 YFSETQ come from the germline V gene. V lost 0 bases and J 3 bases, leaving 13 bases between the germline ends.

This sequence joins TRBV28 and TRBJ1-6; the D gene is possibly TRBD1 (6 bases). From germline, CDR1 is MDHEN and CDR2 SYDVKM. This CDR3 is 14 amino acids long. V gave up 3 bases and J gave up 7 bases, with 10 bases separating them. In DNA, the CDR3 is TGTGCCAGCAGTTTCAACAGGGAGAATTCACCCCTCCACTTT. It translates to CASSFNRENSPLHF. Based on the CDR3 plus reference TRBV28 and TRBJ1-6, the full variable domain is DVKVTQSSRYLVKRTGEKVFLECVQDMDHENMFWYRQDPGLGLRLIYFSYDVKMKEKGDIPEGYSVSREKKERFSLILESASTNQTSMYLCASSFNRENSPLHFGNGTRLTVT.

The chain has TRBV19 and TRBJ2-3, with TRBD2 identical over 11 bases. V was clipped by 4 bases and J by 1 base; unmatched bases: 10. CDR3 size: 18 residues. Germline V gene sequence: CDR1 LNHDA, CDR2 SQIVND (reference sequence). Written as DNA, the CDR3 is TGTGCCAGTAGTAGAACTAGCGGGAGCTCGTTGGGCACAGATACGCAGTATTTT. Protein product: CASSRTSGSSLGTDTQYF. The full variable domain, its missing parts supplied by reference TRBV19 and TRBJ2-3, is DGGITQSPKYLFRKEGQNVTLSCEQNLNHDAMYWYRQDPGQGLRLIYYSQIVNDFQKGDIAEGYSVSREKKESFPLTVTSAQKNPTAFYLCASSRTSGSSLGTDTQYFGPGTRLTVL.

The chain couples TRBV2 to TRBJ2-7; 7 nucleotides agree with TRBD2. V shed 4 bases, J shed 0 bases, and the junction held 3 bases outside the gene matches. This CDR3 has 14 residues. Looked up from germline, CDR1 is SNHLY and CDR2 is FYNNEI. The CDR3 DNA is TGTGCCAGCAGTGTACGCGGGAGCTCCTACGAGCAGTACTTC. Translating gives CASSVRGSSYEQYF.

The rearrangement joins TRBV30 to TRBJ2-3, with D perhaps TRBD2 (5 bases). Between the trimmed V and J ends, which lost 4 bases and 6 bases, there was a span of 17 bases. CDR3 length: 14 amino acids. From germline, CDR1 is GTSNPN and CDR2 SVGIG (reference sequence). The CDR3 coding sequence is TGTGCCTGGACCTGGACTGACCTTCAGGATACGCAGTATTTT. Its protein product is CAWTWTDLQDTQYF.

The CDR3 loop is CASSPGQSRNEQYF. The CDR3 nucleotides read TGCGCCAGCAGCCCGGGACAGTCAAGGAACGAGCAGTACTTC. The chain uses TRBV5-1 and TRBJ2-7; 7 bases fit TRBD1. The CDR3 is 14 residues long. V lost 4 bases to trimming and J lost 5 bases; unmatched junction nucleotides: 9. The germline V gene has CDR1 SGHRS and CDR2 YFSETQ.

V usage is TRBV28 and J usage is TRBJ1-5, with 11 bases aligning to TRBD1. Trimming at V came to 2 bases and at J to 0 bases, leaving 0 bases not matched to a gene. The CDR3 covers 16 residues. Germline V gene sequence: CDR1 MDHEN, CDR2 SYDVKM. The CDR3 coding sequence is TGTGCCAGCAGTTTAGGACAGGGGGCTAGCAATCAGCCCCAGCATTTT. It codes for CASSLGQGASNQPQHF.

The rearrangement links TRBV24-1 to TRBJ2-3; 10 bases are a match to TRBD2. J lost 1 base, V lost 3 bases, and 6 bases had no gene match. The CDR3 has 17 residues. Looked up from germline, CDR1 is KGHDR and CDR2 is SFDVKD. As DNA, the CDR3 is TGTGCCACCAGTGATGTCCGGACTAGCGGAGGCACAGATACGCAGTATTTT. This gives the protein CATSDVRTSGGTDTQYF.

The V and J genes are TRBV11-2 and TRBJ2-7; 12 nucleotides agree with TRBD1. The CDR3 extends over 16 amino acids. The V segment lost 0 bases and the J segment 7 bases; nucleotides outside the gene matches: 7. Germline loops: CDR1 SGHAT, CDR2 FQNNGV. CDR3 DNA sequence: TGTGCCAGCAGCTTAGATCGGGGACAGGGGGCCTGGGAGCAGTACTTC. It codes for CASSLDRGQGAWEQYF.

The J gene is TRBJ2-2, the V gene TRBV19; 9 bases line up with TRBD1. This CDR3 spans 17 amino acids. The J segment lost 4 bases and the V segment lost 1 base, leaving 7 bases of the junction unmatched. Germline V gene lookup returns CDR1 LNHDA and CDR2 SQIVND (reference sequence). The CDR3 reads CASSIGGQGTITGELFF. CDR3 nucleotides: TGTGCCAGTAGTATAGGAGGACAGGGGACGATCACCGGGGAGCTGTTTTTT.

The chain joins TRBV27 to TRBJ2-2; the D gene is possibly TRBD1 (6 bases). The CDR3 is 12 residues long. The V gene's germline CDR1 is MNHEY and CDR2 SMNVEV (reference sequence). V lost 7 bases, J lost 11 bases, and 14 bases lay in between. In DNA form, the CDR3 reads TGTGCCAGCAAAAGGGTACAGGGAGAGCTGTTTTTT. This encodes CASKRVQGELFF.

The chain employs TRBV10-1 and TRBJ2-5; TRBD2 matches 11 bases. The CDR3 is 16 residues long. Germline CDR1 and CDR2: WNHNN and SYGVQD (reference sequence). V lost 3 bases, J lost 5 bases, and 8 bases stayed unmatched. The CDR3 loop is CASSEGLAGGMETQYF. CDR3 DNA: TGCGCCAGCAGTGAAGGCCTAGCGGGAGGAATGGAGACCCAGTACTTC.

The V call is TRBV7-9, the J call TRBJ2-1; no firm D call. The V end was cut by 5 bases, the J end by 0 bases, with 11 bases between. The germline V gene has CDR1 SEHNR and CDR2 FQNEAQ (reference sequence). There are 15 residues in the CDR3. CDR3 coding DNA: TGTGCCAGCAGCGCCCCGACGGGCTCCTACAATGAGCAGTTCTTC. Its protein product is CASSAPTGSYNEQFF.

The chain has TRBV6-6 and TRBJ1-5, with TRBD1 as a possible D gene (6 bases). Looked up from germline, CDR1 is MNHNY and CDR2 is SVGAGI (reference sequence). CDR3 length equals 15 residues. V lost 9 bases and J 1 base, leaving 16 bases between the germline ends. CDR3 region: CASRTGLGSNQPQHF. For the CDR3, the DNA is TGTGCCAGTAGAACAGGGTTGGGGAGCAATCAGCCCCAGCATTTT.